The next 20 T cell receptor beta chains were all read from a single sample in a study of blood T cell repertoires in COVID-19. Some clones are missing from TCRdb's copy, which holds only in-frame ones; the method was immunoSEQ multiplex PCR. In the table there are 150,000 to 250,000 clones, more than 65% of which are singletons. Sequenced material: PBMCs or T cells enriched from blood (not recorded which). Receptors were obtained from a man between 40 and 49 years old who had recovered from COVID-19.

This clone is a singleton in its sample. The J gene is TRBJ2-7, the V gene TRBV19; D is uncertain. Trimming stripped 0 bases from V and 3 bases from J, with 12 bases between. This CDR3 has 15 residues. Per the germline V gene, CDR1 is LNHDA and CDR2 is SQIVND (reference sequence). This CDR3 reads CASSIDSRVFYEQYF. In DNA form, the CDR3 reads TGTGCCAGTAGTATAGATTCCCGAGTGTTCTACGAGCAGTACTTC.

V is TRBV7-9 and J is TRBJ1-6, with unresolved D. Germline loops: CDR1 SEHNR, CDR2 FQNEAQ (reference sequence). The CDR3 length is 15 residues. The ends were cut back, 0 bases at V and 5 bases at J, with 8 bases in the middle. For the CDR3, the DNA is TGTGCCAGCAGCTTAGCGACCGGGGATAATTCACCCCTCCACTTT. Amino acids: CASSLATGDNSPLHF.

The CDR3 nucleotides are TGTGCCAGCAGCCGGATAACAGGGCGCTCTGGGGCCAACGTCCTGACTTTC. Protein sequence: CASSRITGRSGANVLTF. V and J are TRBV3-1 (or the pseudogene TRBV3-2) and TRBJ2-6; TRBD1 is a possible D gene (6 bases). The germline V and J ends were trimmed by 4 bases and 0 bases, with 13 bases remaining between them. This CDR3 is built from 17 residues. From germline, CDR1 is LGHDT and CDR2 YNNKEL (reference sequence).

The sample holds one count of this clone. This chain joins TRBV5-1 and TRBJ1-5; D unresolved. The CDR3 sequence is 15 residues long. The ends were cut back, 1 base at V and 0 bases at J, with 8 bases in the middle. Germline V gives CDR1 SGHRS, CDR2 YFSETQ. DNA of the CDR3: TGCGCCAGCAGCTTGACGGGTCATAGCAATCAGCCCCAGCATTTT. Its protein is CASSLTGHSNQPQHF.

The chain links TRBV19 to TRBJ1-2; tentatively, D is TRBD1 (6 bases). Germline CDR1 LNHDA, CDR2 SQIVND (reference sequence). Trimming cost V 4 bases and J 5 bases, with 17 bases left between them. The CDR3 length is 15 residues. For the CDR3, the DNA is TGTGCCAGTAGTACGACTACACAGGGTATTTATGGCTACACCTTC. Protein: CASSTTTQGIYGYTF. Drawing the rest from reference TRBV19 and TRBJ1-2, the complete variable domain is DGGITQSPKYLFRKEGQNVTLSCEQNLNHDAMYWYRQDPGQGLRLIYYSQIVNDFQKGDIAEGYSVSREKKESFPLTVTSAQKNPTAFYLCASSTTTQGIYGYTFGSGTRLTVV.

The CDR3 region is CASRPAGGMTDEKLFF. The CDR3 nucleotides are TGTGCCAGCAGGCCCGCGGGGGGAATGACGGATGAAAAACTGTTTTTT. The chain employs TRBV28 and TRBJ1-4, with a possible D match to TRBD1 (5 bases). CDR1 is MDHEN and CDR2 is SYDVKM in the germline V gene. V lost 6 bases to trimming and J lost 6 bases, with 20 bases between them. The CDR3 is 16 residues long.

This chain connects TRBV13 to TRBJ1-1; tentatively, D is TRBD1 (6 bases). V lost 6 bases and J 1 base, leaving 12 bases between the germline ends. Germline lookup yields CDR1 PRHDT and CDR2 FYEKMQ (reference sequence). This CDR3 comprises 14 residues. Here the CDR3 reads CASSPLTGNTEAFF. In DNA, the CDR3 is TGTGCCAGCAGTCCCCTGACAGGGAACACTGAAGCTTTCTTT.

This chain joins TRBV19 and TRBJ2-6; D is uncertain. The CDR3 length is 15 residues. V gave up 1 base and J gave up 0 bases, with 4 bases separating them. CDR1 is LNHDA and CDR2 is SQIVND in the germline V gene (reference sequence). CDR3 sequence (DNA): TGTGCCAGTAGTATAGGAGGCTCTGGGGCCAACGTCCTGACTTTC. Residues: CASSIGGSGANVLTF.

The chain employs TRBV5-1 and TRBJ1-5; D ambiguous. Germline V CDR1 and CDR2: SGHRS, YFSETQ. The V and J ends lost 4 bases and 0 bases respectively, with 8 bases between them. CDR3 size: 14 residues. Written as DNA, the CDR3 is TGCGCCAGCAGCCCTGACAATAGCAATCAGCCCCAGCATTTT. It codes for CASSPDNSNQPQHF.

V and J are TRBV5-5 and TRBJ1-2; 7 nucleotides agree with TRBD1. The CDR3 contains 14 residues. V gave up 6 bases and J gave up 4 bases; unmatched junction bases: 9. CDR1 is SGHKS and CDR2 is YYEKEE in the germline V gene (reference sequence). DNA for the CDR3: TGTGCCAGCAACCGGGACAGTGACCTCTATGGCTACACCTTC. Amino acids: CASNRDSDLYGYTF.

The chain combines TRBV4-1 with TRBJ1-2; no clear D gene. The CDR3 has 16 amino acids. Germline CDR1 and CDR2: MGHRA and YSYEKL. V lost 0 bases to trimming and J lost 5 bases, with 16 bases between them. CDR3 nucleotide sequence: TGCGCCAGCAGCCAAGATACTTCGCTCGGAGGTTATGGCTACACCTTC. Translated, it gives CASSQDTSLGGYGYTF.

The chain is built from TRBV5-5 and TRBJ1-1; the D is unclear. The CDR3 has 11 amino acids. Trimming left V 0 bases short and J 7 bases short, with 4 bases between. The germline V gene has CDR1 SGHKS and CDR2 YYEKEE (reference sequence). The CDR3 here is CASSLVYEAFF. DNA of the CDR3: TGTGCCAGCAGCTTGGTGTATGAAGCTTTCTTT. Full variable domain (remainder filled in from reference TRBV5-5 and TRBJ1-1): DAGVTQSPTHLIKTRGQQVTLRCSPISGHKSVSWYQQVLGQGPQFIFQYYEKEERGRGNFPDRFSARQFPNYSSELNVNALLLGDSALYLCASSLVYEAFFGQGTRLTVV.

The rearrangement joins TRBV5-4 to TRBJ1-3; D is possibly TRBD1 (6 bases). The CDR3 length is 14 residues. V was pared by 3 bases and J by 4 bases, with 11 bases between. Germline CDR1 and CDR2: SGHNT and YYREEE (reference sequence). The CDR3 reads CASSYRDAGNTIYF. CDR3 in DNA: TGTGCCAGCAGCTACAGGGATGCGGGAAACACCATATATTTT.

The chain uses TRBV6-5 and TRBJ1-1, with 11 bases identical to TRBD1. Germline assignment: CDR1 MNHEY and CDR2 SVGAGI. Trimming cost V 4 bases and J 5 bases; bases outside gene matches: 9. CDR3 length: 16 amino acids. CDR3 DNA sequence: TGTGCCAGCAGTTTATCTTTCGGGACAGGGGGTACTGAAGCTTTCTTT. It encodes CASSLSFGTGGTEAFF.

This chain uses TRBV5-1 with TRBJ1-1; 7 bases are shared with TRBD1. This CDR3 has 16 residues. With 4 bases clipped from V and 1 base from J, the junction kept 10 bases outside the gene matches. Germline CDR1 SGHRS, CDR2 YFSETQ. DNA of the CDR3: TGCGCCAGCAGCCCTTACAAGGACAGGAAGAACACTGAAGCTTTCTTT. It encodes CASSPYKDRKNTEAFF.

The chain employs TRBV3-1 (or the pseudogene TRBV3-2) and TRBJ2-7; 7 bases agree with TRBD1. Trimming took 4 bases from V and 3 from J; bases not matched to a gene: 6. Germline V gene sequence: CDR1 LGHDT, CDR2 YNNKEL (reference sequence). The CDR3 spans 14 residues. CDR3 DNA: TGTGCCAGCAGCCTACAGGGGCCCCACTACGAGCAGTACTTC. Translation: CASSLQGPHYEQYF.

The gene calls are TRBV2 and TRBJ1-4, with D perhaps TRBD1 (6 bases). This CDR3 contains 14 residues. The V end was cut by 3 bases, the J end by 3 bases, with 8 bases between. Germline values: CDR1 SNHLY, CDR2 FYNNEI. CDR3 sequence (DNA): TGTGCCAGCAGTGAGGGGGCGGCTAATGAAAAACTGTTTTTT. Residues: CASSEGAANEKLFF.

The rearrangement links TRBV6-1 to TRBJ1-2; D is possibly TRBD1 (6 bases). The CDR3 length is 13 residues. V was pared by 2 bases and J by 7 bases, with 11 bases between. Germline V gives CDR1 MNHNS, CDR2 SASEGT. The CDR3 protein is CASSEKQGRGYTF. The CDR3 DNA follows: TGTGCCAGCAGTGAAAAACAGGGTCGTGGCTACACCTTC.

The rearrangement uses TRBV13 and TRBJ2-2; TRBD2 is a possible D gene (6 bases). The CDR3 consists of 15 residues. V lost 4 bases to trimming and J lost 6 bases, with 15 bases between them. Germline-derived CDR1 and CDR2 are PRHDT and FYEKMQ (reference sequence). DNA of the CDR3: TGTGCCAGCAGCTGGAGTAGCGGTGGTCCCGGGGAGCTGTTTTTT. Translation gives CASSWSSGGPGELFF.

The rearrangement joins TRBV19 to TRBJ1-2; TRBD1 matches at 9 bases. The germline gives CDR1 LNHDA, CDR2 SQIVND (reference sequence). The CDR3 covers 15 residues. V gave up 4 bases and J gave up 2 bases; unmatched junction bases: 5. The CDR3 DNA follows: TGTGCCAGTAGTAACCGGGACAGGGAGAACTATGGCTACACCTTC. Its translation is CASSNRDRENYGYTF.